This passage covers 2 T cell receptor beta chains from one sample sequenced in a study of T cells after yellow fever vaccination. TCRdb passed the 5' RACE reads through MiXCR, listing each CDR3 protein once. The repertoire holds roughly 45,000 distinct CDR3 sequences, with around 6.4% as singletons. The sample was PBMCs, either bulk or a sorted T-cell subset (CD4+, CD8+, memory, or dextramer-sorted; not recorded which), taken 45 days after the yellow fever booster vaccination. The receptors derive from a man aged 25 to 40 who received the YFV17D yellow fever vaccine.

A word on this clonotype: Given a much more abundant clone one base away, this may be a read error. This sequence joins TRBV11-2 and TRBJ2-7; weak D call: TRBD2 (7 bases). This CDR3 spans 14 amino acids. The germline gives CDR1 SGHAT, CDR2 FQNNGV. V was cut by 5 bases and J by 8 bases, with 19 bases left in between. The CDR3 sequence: CASSPGLGGEKQYF. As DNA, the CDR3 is TGTGCCAGCAGCCCAGGACTAGGGGGAGAGAAGCAGTACTTC.

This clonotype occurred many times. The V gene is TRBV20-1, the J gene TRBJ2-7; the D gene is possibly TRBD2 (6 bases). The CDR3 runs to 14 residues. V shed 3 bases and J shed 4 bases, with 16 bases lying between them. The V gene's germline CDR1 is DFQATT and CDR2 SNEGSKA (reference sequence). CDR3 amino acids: CSASLAGFEYEQYF. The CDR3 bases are TGCAGTGCTAGCCTGGCGGGATTCGAGTACGAGCAGTACTTC.